Listed below are T cell receptor beta chains from one sample, sequenced in a study of Graves' ophthalmopathy and Graves' hyperthyroidism. TCRdb re-derived calls from the multiplex PCR reads in MiXCR, one entry per CDR3 protein. The sample shows about 400,000 distinct CDR3 sequences, about 21% of them seen only once. The sequencing input was peripheral blood. The receptors stem from a woman younger than 35 with stable Graves' hyperthyroidism. Each CDR3 is given with its conserved first and last residue. Fields, in order: clone size, V gene, D gene, CDR3 length, J gene, CDR3 DNA, CDR3 protein. D genes are given only for firm matches. Clone size is not always given. Where it is, it says once, few, many or a class for expanded clones.

>many|TRBV11-2|-|16|TRBJ2-7
TGTGCCAGCAGCTCCGCCCCGGGACCGTCCCTCGGGACATGGTACTTC
CASSSAPGPSLGTWYF
>many|TRBV12-3/TRBV12-4|-|14|TRBJ2-5
TGTGCCAGCAGCCTTTTGTTGTTGAGAGAGACCCAGTACTTC
CASSLLLLRETQYF
>many|TRBV28|-|15|TRBJ2-7
TGTGCCAGCAGTTTGGCCTCGTTCGTGCGGTACGAGCAGTACTTC
CASSLASFVRYEQYF
>many|TRBV20-1|TRBD1|14|TRBJ1-6
TGCAGTGCTGCCGGGACAGGGGGGAGAACACCCCTCCACTTT
CSAAGTGGRTPLHF
>many|TRBV7-8|-|12|TRBJ1-1
TGTGCCAGCAGCTTAGGACAGGTTGAAGCTTTCTTT
CASSLGQVEAFF
>-|TRBV19|TRBD2|16|TRBJ2-7
TGTGCCAGTAGTAAACCCACTAGCGGCCATACCTACGAGCAGTACTTC
CASSKPTSGHTYEQYF
>many|TRBV7-2|-|14|TRBJ2-7
TGTGCCAGCAGCCCCAGCTGGGCTAGGAGGGAGCAGTACTTC
CASSPSWARREQYF
>few|TRBV5-6|-|14|TRBJ2-7
TGTGCCAGCAGCTTGTTACCGGGGGCCTACGAGCAGTACTTC
CASSLLPGAYEQYF
>many|TRBV20-1|-|11|TRBJ2-7
TGCAGTGCTACAGGAACCTACGAGCAGTACTTC
CSATGTYEQYF
>many|TRBV20-1|TRBD1|12|TRBJ2-5
TGCAGTGCTAGGGGGACAGGTTGGAACCAGTACTTC
CSARGTGWNQYF
>many|TRBV30|-|13|TRBJ2-7
TGTGCCTGGAGTGTGGGTCGCACCTACGAGCAGTACTTC
CAWSVGRTYEQYF
>many|TRBV9|-|14|TRBJ2-7
TGTGCCAGCAGCGTACACCACCCCTCGGGTGAGCAGTACTTC
CASSVHHPSGEQYF
>few|TRBV27|-|11|TRBJ1-1
TGTGCCAGCACCGGGGCGGCTGAAGCTTTCTTT
CASTGAAEAFF
>-|TRBV28|-|14|TRBJ2-7
TGTGCCAGCAGTCTGGGGGGACATACCTACGAGCAGTACTTC
CASSLGGHTYEQYF
>-|TRBV30|-|13|TRBJ1-1
TGTGCCTGGACCCCAGGGTTTAACACTGAAGCTTTCTTT
CAWTPGFNTEAFF
>many|TRBV28|TRBD1|13|TRBJ1-6
TGTGCCAGCAGGACAGGGCATAATTCACCCCTCCACTTT
CASRTGHNSPLHF
>once|TRBV20-1|-|13|TRBJ1-5
TGCAGTGCTAGAGATTGGAGCAATCAGCCCCAGCATTTT
CSARDWSNQPQHF
>many|TRBV28|-|14|TRBJ1-2
TGTGCCAGCAGAATACAGGCGCGTGTTCGTGGCTACACCTTC
CASRIQARVRGYTF
>-|TRBV6-2/TRBV6-3|-|12|TRBJ1-6
TGTGCCAGCGGCCCAAGGCGTTCACCCCTCCACTTT
CASGPRRSPLHF
>-|TRBV28|-|14|TRBJ2-5
TGTGCCAGCAGTTTAAGACAGCCCCAAGAGACCCAGTACTTC
CASSLRQPQETQYF
>few|TRBV6-2/TRBV6-3|-|15|TRBJ2-5
TGTGCCAGCAGTTACCGAGACCCGATTCGGGAGACCCAGTACTTC
CASSYRDPIRETQYF
>-|TRBV30|-|13|TRBJ1-2
TGTGCCTGGAGTGCCCAGGGGCCCTATGGCTACACCTTC
CAWSAQGPYGYTF
>many|TRBV9|-|14|TRBJ1-3
TGTGCCAGCAGCGTGGGCCCCAGGCCTAACACCATATATTTT
CASSVGPRPNTIYF
>many|TRBV2|-|15|TRBJ1-2
TGTGCCAGCAGTGGGGGCGGGACGCCGGTCGATGGCTACACCTTC
CASSGGGTPVDGYTF
>many|TRBV29-1|-|14|TRBJ2-4
TGCAGCGTTGTAGTAGCTCTAGCCAAAAACATTCAGTACTTC
CSVVVALAKNIQYF
>many|TRBV19|TRBD1|16|TRBJ1-5
TGTGCCAGTAGAGCCAGGGGGCGACAGAACAATCAGCCCCAGCATTTT
CASRARGRQNNQPQHF
>many|TRBV12-3/TRBV12-4|TRBD1|15|TRBJ1-6
TGTGCCAGCAGTTTCACGACAGGGATGAATTCACCCCTCCACTTT
CASSFTTGMNSPLHF
>many|TRBV10-3|-|13|TRBJ1-2
TGTGCCATCAGTGAGTCGGCAGCGCACGGCTACACCTTC
CAISESAAHGYTF
>few|TRBV6-4|-|14|TRBJ1-5
TGTGCCAGCAGTGCCGGGACACTTAATCAGCCCCAGCATTTT
CASSAGTLNQPQHF
>-|TRBV6-4|-|12|TRBJ2-5
TGTGCCAGCAACGACCCAAAAGAGACCCAGTACTTC
CASNDPKETQYF
>-|TRBV18|TRBD1|14|TRBJ1-1
TGTGTCAGCTCACCGGAACGACAGGGGCCTGAAGCTTTCTTT
CVSSPERQGPEAFF
>many|TRBV12-3/TRBV12-4|TRBD1|16|TRBJ2-7
TGTGCCAGCAGCCAACCACAAACAGGGGTCCCCCTCGAGCAGTACTTC
CASSQPQTGVPLEQYF
>many|TRBV28|TRBD1|11|TRBJ1-1
TGTGCCAGCTTCCGGACAGGGCAAGCTTTCTTT
CASFRTGQAFF
>-|TRBV7-9|-|15|TRBJ1-1
TGTGCCAGCAGCGAAGATGGACGACAGCTGATTGAAGCTTTCTTT
CASSEDGRQLIEAFF
>-|TRBV28|TRBD1|15|TRBJ2-7
TGTGCCAGCAGTCCCCCCGGGACAGGATTGGGCGAGCAGTACTTC
CASSPPGTGLGEQYF
>many|TRBV20-1|TRBD1|15|TRBJ1-2
TGCAGTGCCGAGAGTGGACAGGGAGCTAACTATGGCTACACCTTC
CSAESGQGANYGYTF
>many|TRBV6-2/TRBV6-3|TRBD2|14|TRBJ2-7
TGTGCCAGCAACCTAGCGGGACTGAAGTATGAGCAGTACTTC
CASNLAGLKYEQYF
>many|TRBV7-2|-|13|TRBJ2-7
TGTGCCAGCAGCCCATTGGGGGCGGGGAAGCAGTACTTC
CASSPLGAGKQYF